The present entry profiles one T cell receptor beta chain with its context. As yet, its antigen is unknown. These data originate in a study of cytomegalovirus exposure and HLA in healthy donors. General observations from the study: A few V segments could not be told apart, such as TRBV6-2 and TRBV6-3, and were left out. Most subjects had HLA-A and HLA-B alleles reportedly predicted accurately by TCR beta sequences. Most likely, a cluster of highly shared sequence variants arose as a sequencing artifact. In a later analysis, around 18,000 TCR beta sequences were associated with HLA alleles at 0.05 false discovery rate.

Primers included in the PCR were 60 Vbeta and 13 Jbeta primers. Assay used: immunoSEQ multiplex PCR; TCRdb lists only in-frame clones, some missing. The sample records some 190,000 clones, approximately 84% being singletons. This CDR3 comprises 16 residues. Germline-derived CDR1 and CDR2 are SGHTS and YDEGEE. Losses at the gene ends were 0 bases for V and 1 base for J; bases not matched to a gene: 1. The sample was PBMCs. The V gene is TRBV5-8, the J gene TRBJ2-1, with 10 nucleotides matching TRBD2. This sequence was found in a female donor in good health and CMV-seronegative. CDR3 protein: CASSLGTSGSYNEQFF. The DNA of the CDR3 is TGTGCCAGCAGCTTGGGGACTAGCGGATCCTACAATGAGCAGTTCTTC.